Following are 7 T cell receptor beta chains from one sample sequenced in a study of radiation and T cells in renal cell carcinoma (dated by TCRdb to 2018 to 2020). Receptors were amplified or captured by the immunoSEQ multiplex PCR assay. Held by TCRdb, this immuneACCESS table contains in-frame sequences only and omits some clones. Under half of the omission traces to an unresolved V gene where checked; the cause of the rest is unknown. The sample table shows some 76,000 clones, and 82% are seen once. The ten largest clones capture nearly 6% of the sample. Taken with the paper, the label for time point translates to: blood 2 weeks post-SBRT. The treatment or condition label on this specimen signifies: 15 Gy SBRT to primary tumor, nephrectomy 4 weeks later. This specimen was blood, taken from a patient whose treatment included radiotherapy and nephrectomy. Receptor source: a man between 60 and 70 years old with renal cell carcinoma.

The chain is built from TRBV6-5 and TRBJ2-5, with TRBD2 as a possible D gene (6 bases). The CDR3 is made up of 14 amino acids. Per the germline V gene, CDR1 is MNHEY and CDR2 is SVGAGI. V was cut by 6 bases and J by 3 bases, with 14 bases left in between. The CDR3 coding sequence is TGTGCCAGCAGATTCCGGGACTCCAAAGAGACCCAGTACTTC. Its protein is CASRFRDSKETQYF.

The chain employs TRBV7-2 and TRBJ2-5; D perhaps matches TRBD1 (5 bases). CDR3 length equals 13 residues. V was clipped by 2 bases and J by 7 bases, with 11 bases between them. In germline, CDR1 is SGHTA, CDR2 FQGNSA. CDR3 bases: TGTGCCAGCAGCTTAATAGGGGCGGCGACCCAGTACTTC. Residues: CASSLIGAATQYF.

The chain links TRBV9 to TRBJ2-7; 8 bases map to TRBD1. The CDR3 is 16 amino acids. Germline loops: CDR1 SGDLS, CDR2 YYNGEE. The J segment lost 2 bases and the V segment lost 2 bases, leaving 9 bases of the junction unmatched. The CDR3 sequence is CASSVSSQGAPYEQYF. The CDR3 DNA sequence: TGTGCCAGCAGCGTCTCCTCTCAGGGGGCCCCCTACGAGCAGTACTTC.

This sequence joins TRBV6-5 and TRBJ1-6, with 9 bases fitting TRBD1. The V gene's germline CDR1 is MNHEY and CDR2 SVGAGI. V lost 5 bases, J lost 10 bases, and 9 bases stayed unmatched. The CDR3 totals 15 residues. CDR3 loop: CASSTSGQGNSPLHF. The CDR3 DNA is TGTGCCAGCAGTACCTCGGGACAGGGTAACTCACCCCTCCACTTT.

The rearrangement links TRBV6-6 to TRBJ1-4, with D possibly TRBD1 on 5 matching bases. Per germline, CDR1 MNHNY and CDR2 SVGAGI (reference sequence). The CDR3 totals 15 residues. Trimming pared 6 bases from V and 5 bases from J, leaving 16 bases between. The CDR3 loop reads CASSLGGPPNEKLFF. CDR3 DNA sequence: TGTGCCAGCAGCCTGGGGGGACCGCCAAATGAAAAACTGTTTTTT.

The V gene is TRBV6-1, the J gene TRBJ2-7, with D hard to call. V lost 2 bases and J lost 2, with 10 bases in between. The CDR3 spans 14 residues. The germline V gene encodes CDR1 MNHNS and CDR2 SASEGT. For the CDR3, the DNA is TGTGCCAGCAGTGAAAATAGAAAGGCCTACGAGCAGTACTTC. This gives the protein CASSENRKAYEQYF.

In its sample, this clone was seen once. This chain links TRBV6-6 with TRBJ2-1; the D gene is possibly TRBD1 (6 bases). Germline CDR1 reads MNHNY; CDR2 reads SVGAGI (reference sequence). V lost 5 bases to trimming and J lost 4 bases, with 18 bases between them. This CDR3 comprises 16 residues. The CDR3 spells CASSRLDRRNYNEQFF. CDR3 bases: TGTGCCAGCAGTCGGCTAGACAGGAGGAATTACAATGAGCAGTTCTTC.